Below, 23 T cell receptor beta chains from the same sample are listed, as sequenced in a study of OX40 agonist ivuxolimab in advanced cancers. To prepare the library, the immunoSEQ multiplex PCR assay was applied. TCRdb took over this immuneACCESS table, retaining in-frame rearrangements with V and J assigned. Such tables are incomplete; in checked studies, under half of the missing clones stem from an unresolved V gene, and the remainder is unexplained. The sample records about 79,000 clones, roughly 94% of which are singletons. 8% to 10% of the sample rests with the top ten. This material consisted of CD4+ or CD8+ T cells sorted from blood, taken in a trial of the OX40 agonist ivuxolimab. These receptors all come from an adult with an advanced solid tumor such as melanoma, head and neck, liver or kidney cancer.

This chain joins TRBV6-1 and TRBJ2-7; 9 bases align to TRBD1. The CDR3 consists of 14 residues. Per germline, CDR1 MNHNS and CDR2 SASEGT. V dropped 4 bases and J dropped 4; count of bases not matched to a gene: 5. The CDR3 sequence: CASSVGQGRYEQYF. The CDR3 nucleotides are TGTGCCAGCAGTGTCGGACAGGGGAGGTACGAGCAGTACTTC.

The rearrangement links TRBV25-1 to TRBJ2-5, with 7 bases fitting TRBD2. Matching the DNA end better, TRBJ2-7 makes the J call doubtful. From germline, CDR1 is MGHDK and CDR2 SYGVNS. CDR3 length equals 15 residues. CDR3 residues: CASSDGRDYNYEQYF. CDR3 sequence (DNA): TGTGCCAGCAGTGATGGCCGGGACTACAACTACGAGCAGTACTTC.

The chain joins TRBV27 to TRBJ2-5, with TRBD2 identical over 8 bases. The end of the DNA aligns better with TRBJ2-7, so the J call may be wrong. The CDR3 contains 16 residues. CDR1 is MNHEY, CDR2 SMNVEV, per germline (reference sequence). CDR3: CASSLSMGTRAYEQYF. CDR3 DNA sequence: TGTGCCAGCAGTTTATCGATGGGGACTAGGGCCTACGAGCAGTACTTC.

V is TRBV5-6 and J is TRBJ1-1; D may be TRBD1 (5 bases). CDR3 length: 12 residues. Per germline, CDR1 SGHDT and CDR2 YYEEEE. Trimming shortened V by 3 bases and J by 6 bases, and 9 bases separated the two germline ends. CDR3 DNA sequence: TGTGCCAGCAGCTCAGGGTTCGCTGAAGCTTTCTTT. This encodes CASSSGFAEAFF.

This sequence joins TRBV9 and TRBJ1-1; possibly TRBD1 for D (5 bases). Trimming removed 4 bases from V and 6 bases from J, with 16 bases in between. The CDR3 spans 14 residues. The germline V gene encodes CDR1 SGDLS and CDR2 YYNGEE. CDR3 amino acids: CASSLRGFFSEAFF. The CDR3 nucleotides are TGTGCCAGCAGCCTCCGGGGGTTTTTTTCTGAAGCTTTCTTT. The full variable domain, rest sourced from reference TRBV9 and TRBJ1-1, is DSGVTQTPKHLITATGQRVTLRCSPRSGDLSVYWYQQSLDQGLQFLIQYYNGEERAKGNILERFSAQQFPDLHSELNLSSLELGDSALYFCASSLRGFFSEAFFGQGTRLTVV.

The rearrangement links TRBV11-2 to TRBJ1-2; TRBD1 agrees at 10 bases. The CDR3 totals 15 residues. CDR1 SGHAT and CDR2 FQNNGV come from the germline V gene. Unmatched junction bases numbered 6, after V lost 2 bases and J lost 6 bases. This CDR3 reads CASSLTPGTGDGYTF. The CDR3 DNA sequence: TGTGCCAGCAGCTTAACTCCCGGGACAGGGGATGGCTACACCTTC.

This chain joins TRBV6-1 and TRBJ2-3, with a possible D match to TRBD1 (6 bases). With 3 bases removed from V and 0 bases from J, the gap between germline ends came to 19 bases. There are 18 residues in the CDR3. Germline CDR1 and CDR2: MNHNS and SASEGT. The CDR3 loop reads CASSDPTLGASSTDTQYF. CDR3 DNA: TGTGCCAGCAGTGACCCTACTCTGGGGGCGTCTAGCACAGATACGCAGTATTTT.

This chain joins TRBV6-5 and TRBJ2-7; possibly TRBD1 for D (5 bases). Germline V gives CDR1 MNHEY, CDR2 SVGAGI. CDR3 length: 14 amino acids. The ends were cut back, 2 bases at V and 1 base at J, with 9 bases in the middle. CDR3 in amino acids: CASSYRGGSYEQYF. CDR3 sequence (DNA): TGTGCCAGCAGTTACAGGGGCGGATCCTACGAGCAGTACTTC.

The CDR3 nucleotides are TGTGCCAGCAGCCTGGACGCCATCTCCTACGAGCAGTACTTC. Translated, it gives CASSLDAISYEQYF. The chain carries TRBV7-6 and TRBJ2-7, with unresolved D. The CDR3 runs to 14 residues. V was shortened by 5 bases and J by 0 bases, with 11 bases between the two germline ends. CDR1 and CDR2 (germline): SGHVS, FNYEAQ. The full variable domain, rest sourced from reference TRBV7-6 and TRBJ2-7, is GAGVSQSPRYKVTKRGQDVALRCDPISGHVSLYWYRQALGQGPEFLTYFNYEAQQDKSGLPNDRFSAERPEGSISTLTIQRTEQRDSAMYRCASSLDAISYEQYFGPGTRLTVT.

For this clone: This specimen includes other DNA sequences encoding the same CDR3. The genes are TRBV7-9 and TRBJ2-2; possibly TRBD1 for D (5 bases). V gave up 5 bases and J gave up 2 bases, with 12 bases separating them. CDR3 length: 15 residues. Germline V lookup: CDR1 SEHNR, CDR2 FQNEAQ (reference sequence). Here the CDR3 reads CASSPTGVNTGELFF. The CDR3 DNA follows: TGTGCCAGCAGCCCTACAGGAGTTAACACCGGGGAGCTGTTTTTT.

This sequence joins TRBV28 and TRBJ2-3, with TRBD2 matching over 8 bases. The CDR3 is 15 amino acids. Germline assignment: CDR1 MDHEN and CDR2 SYDVKM. Unmatched junction bases numbered 5, after V lost 2 bases and J lost 4 bases. In DNA, the CDR3 is TGTGCCAGCAGTTTAGGGACTAGAGCGTCAGATACGCAGTATTTT. Amino acid sequence: CASSLGTRASDTQYF.

The V call is TRBV27, the J call TRBJ2-2; D ambiguous. This CDR3 spans 12 amino acids. V lost 6 bases to trimming and J lost 3 bases, with 5 bases between them. CDR1 and CDR2 (germline): MNHEY, SMNVEV (reference sequence). The CDR3 region has the DNA TGTGCCAGCAGACACTACACCGGGGAGCTGTTTTTT. It specifies CASRHYTGELFF.

The gene calls are TRBV6-5 and TRBJ2-2; 7 bases agree with TRBD2. This CDR3 comprises 14 residues. V shed 7 bases and J 5 bases; nucleotides not matched to a gene: 7. Per the germline V gene, CDR1 is MNHEY and CDR2 is SVGAGI. In DNA, the CDR3 is TGTGCCAGCAAAGCTAGCGGAGCAACCGGGGAGCTGTTTTTT. Translated, it gives CASKASGATGELFF.

V usage is TRBV6-6 and J usage is TRBJ2-7; either TRBD1 or TRBD2 may supply D (5 bases each). The CDR3 loop spans 15 amino acids. V was pared by 0 bases and J by 4 bases, with 13 bases between. Germline CDR1 reads MNHNY; CDR2 reads SVGAGI (reference sequence). Here the CDR3 reads CASSYSTRDPYEQYF. The CDR3 DNA reads as TGTGCCAGCAGTTACTCGACCAGGGACCCTTACGAGCAGTACTTC.

A word on this clone: A junction boundary mismatches the germline segment, possibly from a read error. V is TRBV6-4 and J is TRBJ2-3, with 11 nucleotides matching TRBD2. CDR3 length: 15 amino acids. CDR1 and CDR2 (germline): MRHNA, SNTAGT. CDR3 in amino acids: CANSSGGASTDTQYF. CDR3 sequence (DNA): TGTGCCAACAGTAGCGGGGGGGCCAGCACAGATACGCAGTATTTT.

The chain has TRBV29-1 and TRBJ2-5, with TRBD1 as a possible D gene (6 bases). Germline loops: CDR1 SQVTM, CDR2 ANQGSEA. CDR3 length equals 14 residues. Trimming cost V 4 bases and J 4 bases, with 16 bases left between them. CDR3 nucleotide sequence: TGCAGCGTTGGTAGGGGTTCAGGGGTAGAGACCCAGTACTTC. Amino acid sequence: CSVGRGSGVETQYF.

The chain links TRBV5-4 to TRBJ2-7, with D unclear. The germline V gene encodes CDR1 SGHNT and CDR2 YYREEE (reference sequence). The CDR3 has 15 residues. V was shortened by 0 bases and J by 0 bases, with 10 bases between the two germline ends. The DNA for the CDR3 is TGTGCCAGCAGCTTGGGCGCTCAAAGCTCCTACGAGCAGTACTTC. This gives the protein CASSLGAQSSYEQYF.

This sequence joins TRBV15 and TRBJ2-3; D gene uncertain. V was clipped by 3 bases and J by 4 bases, with 14 bases between them. This CDR3 region has 15 residues. Looked up from germline, CDR1 is LNHNV and CDR2 is YYDKDF (reference sequence). For the CDR3, the DNA is TGTGCCACCAGCAGCGACTTAAGGGCCCCAGATACGCAGTATTTT. This gives the protein CATSSDLRAPDTQYF.

This chain connects TRBV27 to TRBJ2-7; maybe TRBD2 (5 bases). CDR3 length equals 14 residues. CDR1 is MNHEY and CDR2 is SMNVEV in the germline V gene (reference sequence). Trimming stripped 3 bases from V and 4 bases from J, with 13 bases between. Here the CDR3 reads CASSLSGKSYEQYF. The DNA for the CDR3 is TGTGCCAGCAGTTTGTCGGGAAAGTCGTACGAGCAGTACTTC.

The chain uses TRBV27 and TRBJ1-3; D is unclear. Trimming took 8 bases from V and 0 from J, leaving 14 bases between them. The CDR3 consists of 15 residues. Per the germline V gene, CDR1 is MNHEY and CDR2 is SMNVEV (reference sequence). CDR3 nucleotide sequence: TGTGCCAGCCGCCCTCCTGGCAGCTCTGGAAACACCATATATTTT. The encoded protein is CASRPPGSSGNTIYF.

The chain employs TRBV2 and TRBJ2-2; D remains unclear. CDR1 and CDR2 (germline): SNHLY, FYNNEI. Trimming stripped 7 bases from V and 3 bases from J, with 9 bases between. This CDR3 contains 13 residues. The CDR3: CASNPRDTGELFF. The CDR3 nucleotides are TGTGCCAGCAATCCCAGAGACACCGGGGAGCTGTTTTTT.

The V gene is TRBV13, the J gene TRBJ1-6; 8 bases match TRBD1. Germline assignment: CDR1 PRHDT and CDR2 FYEKMQ (reference sequence). V shed 2 bases, J shed 7 bases, and the junction held 7 bases outside the gene matches. The CDR3 totals 16 residues. The CDR3 region has the DNA TGTGCCAGCAGCTTACAGACAGGGGCGATGAATTCACCCCTCCACTTT. Translation: CASSLQTGAMNSPLHF. The entire variable domain, with the rest obtained from reference TRBV13 and TRBJ1-6, is as follows: AAGVIQSPRHLIKEKRETATLKCYPIPRHDTVYWYQQGPGQDPQFLISFYEKMQSDKGSIPDRFSAQQFSDYHSELNMSSLELGDSALYFCASSLQTGAMNSPLHFGNGTRLTVT.

The chain uses TRBV14 and TRBJ2-7; unclear D gene. Germline V gives CDR1 SGHDN, CDR2 FVKESK. V lost 1 base, J lost 3 bases, and 1 base lay in between. The CDR3 loop spans 11 amino acids. CDR3 DNA: TGTGCCAGCAGCCAAGGCTACGAGCAGTACTTC. Amino acid sequence: CASSQGYEQYF.